These 16 T cell receptor beta chains originate from one sample sequenced in a study of T cell changes during pregnancy in multiple sclerosis. TCRdb's table, derived via immunoSEQ multiplex PCR, lists solely in-frame clones and lacks some. The sample carries 65,000 to 95,000 clones, roughly 91% recorded once. The sequencing here drew on peripheral blood, taken after pregnancy. These receptors were collected from a female donor in good health, enrolled as a control in a pregnancy study.

This chain links TRBV6-5 with TRBJ1-3; weak D call: TRBD1 (5 bases). CDR1 and CDR2 (germline): MNHEY, SVGAGI. V shed 2 bases and J shed 2 bases, with 7 bases lying between them. CDR3 length equals 14 residues. The CDR3 spells CASSYAGPGNTIYF. Here the CDR3 DNA reads TGTGCCAGCAGTTACGCAGGGCCTGGAAACACCATATATTTT.

The rearrangement links TRBV19 to TRBJ2-1, with 10 bases lining up with TRBD1. The trim removed 8 bases at V and 8 bases at J, leaving 12 bases unmatched. The CDR3 contains 15 residues. Looked up from germline, CDR1 is LNHDA and CDR2 is SQIVND (reference sequence). The CDR3 nucleotides are TGTGCCAGTCTTGAGACAGGGGGCGCCCCGGATGAGCAGTTCTTC. The encoded protein is CASLETGGAPDEQFF. Based on the CDR3 plus reference TRBV19 and TRBJ2-1, the full variable domain is DGGITQSPKYLFRKEGQNVTLSCEQNLNHDAMYWYRQDPGQGLRLIYYSQIVNDFQKGDIAEGYSVSREKKESFPLTVTSAQKNPTAFYLCASLETGGAPDEQFFGPGTRLTVL.

The chain joins TRBV9 to TRBJ2-5, with no clear D. Germline values: CDR1 SGDLS, CDR2 YYNGEE. The length of the CDR3 is 13 residues. V was clipped by 0 bases and J by 5 bases, with 8 bases between them. CDR3 amino acids: CASSVDSSETQYF. DNA for the CDR3: TGTGCCAGCAGCGTAGACTCCTCCGAGACCCAGTACTTC.

The chain is built from TRBV20-1 and TRBJ2-3; D gene uncertain. Per the germline V gene, CDR1 is DFQATT and CDR2 is SNEGSKA (reference sequence). The CDR3 is 11 amino acids. V was shortened by 3 bases and J by 6 bases, with 7 bases between the two germline ends. The CDR3 sequence is CSASVGDTQYF. The CDR3 DNA follows: TGCAGTGCTAGCGTCGGGGATACGCAGTATTTT.

This chain joins TRBV27 and TRBJ2-1; TRBD1 agrees at 8 bases. Germline loops: CDR1 MNHEY, CDR2 SMNVEV (reference sequence). Trimming took 3 bases from V and 9 from J; bases not matched to a gene: 7. This CDR3 is 14 amino acids long. This CDR3 is CASSLGRGLGEQFF. CDR3 DNA sequence: TGTGCCAGCAGTTTGGGCAGGGGGCTGGGTGAGCAGTTCTTC.

The chain links TRBV19 to TRBJ1-6; maybe TRBD1 (5 bases). Trimming removed 5 bases from V and 7 bases from J, with 15 bases in between. Germline CDR1 LNHDA, CDR2 SQIVND (reference sequence). CDR3 length: 15 amino acids. CDR3 nucleotides: TGTGCCAGTAGTTTGGTGTCCGGGGGGAATTCACCCCTCCACTTT. It is translated as CASSLVSGGNSPLHF.

The V call is TRBV29-1, the J call TRBJ2-3; 8 bases align to TRBD2. The germline V gene has CDR1 SQVTM and CDR2 ANQGSEA. The CDR3 is 13 residues long. The V gene end was trimmed by 3 bases and the J gene end by 5 bases; junction bases not matched to a gene: 4. The chain's CDR3 is CSVDGLAGDTQYF. For the CDR3, the DNA is TGCAGCGTTGATGGTCTAGCGGGAGATACGCAGTATTTT.

The sample holds one count of this clone. This rearrangement joins TRBV12-5 to TRBJ2-3, with 12 bases that match TRBD2. CDR3 length: 17 residues. With V trimmed by 2 bases and J by 1 base, 4 bases remained unmatched. Germline V gene lookup returns CDR1 LGHNT and CDR2 FRNRAP. The CDR3 nucleotides read TGTGCTAGTGGTTTGTCTAGCGGGGGGGCCGGCACAGATACGCAGTATTTT. It encodes CASGLSSGGAGTDTQYF. Using reference TRBV12-5 and TRBJ2-3 for the parts outside the CDR3, the full variable domain is DARVTQTPRHKVTEMGQEVTMRCQPILGHNTVFWYRQTMMQGLELLAYFRNRAPLDDSGMPKDRFSAEMPDATLATLKIQPSEPRDSAVYFCASGLSSGGAGTDTQYFGPGTRLTVL.

This clone was counted only a few times. The chain is built from TRBV5-8 and TRBJ1-1; D is perhaps TRBD1 (5 bases). V shed 7 bases and J shed 5 bases, with 15 bases lying between them. The germline V gene encodes CDR1 SGHTS and CDR2 YDEGEE. The CDR3 has 13 amino acids. As DNA, the CDR3 is TGTGCCAGCCCCGCCCGGGGGGGTACTGAAGCTTTCTTT. Translation: CASPARGGTEAFF. Combining the CDR3 with reference TRBV5-8 and TRBJ1-1 gives the whole variable domain EAGVTQSPTHLIKTRGQQATLRCSPISGHTSVYWYQQALGLGLQFLLWYDEGEERNRGNFPPRFSGRQFPNYSSELNVNALELEDSALYLCASPARGGTEAFFGQGTRLTVV.

The rearrangement joins TRBV4-2 to TRBJ1-5; 7 bases fit TRBD1. The length of the CDR3 is 17 residues. J was trimmed by 4 bases and V by 1 base; bases with no gene match: 10. Germline V gene data show CDR1 as LGHNA and CDR2 as YNFKEQ. The CDR3: CASSQVAGQSLNQPQHF. In DNA form, the CDR3 reads TGTGCCAGCAGCCAAGTCGCGGGACAGTCACTTAATCAGCCCCAGCATTTT.

This chain uses TRBV5-1 with TRBJ2-3; 8 positions match TRBD2. The ends lost 1 base at V and 6 bases at J; junction bases unmatched: 4. The CDR3 has 14 residues. Germline CDR1 reads SGHRS; CDR2 reads YFSETQ. The CDR3 spells CASSLTSGGDTQYF. In DNA form, the CDR3 reads TGCGCCAGCAGCTTGACTAGCGGTGGTGATACGCAGTATTTT.

The chain has TRBV28 and TRBJ2-7, with TRBD2 matching over 14 bases. Germline CDR1 MDHEN, CDR2 SYDVKM. The CDR3 is 18 amino acids. V was clipped by 5 bases and J by 2 bases; unmatched bases: 11. CDR3 protein: CASSLRTSGRSGTYEQYF. The CDR3, as DNA: TGTGCCAGCAGTCTACGGACTAGCGGGAGGAGTGGCACCTACGAGCAGTACTTC. The whole variable domain, remainder taken from reference TRBV28 and TRBJ2-7, is DVKVTQSSRYLVKRTGEKVFLECVQDMDHENMFWYRQDPGLGLRLIYFSYDVKMKEKGDIPEGYSVSREKKERFSLILESASTNQTSMYLCASSLRTSGRSGTYEQYFGPGTRLTVT.

V is TRBV6-6 and J is TRBJ1-5, with D possibly matching TRBD1 (6 bases). The V and J ends lost 2 bases and 1 base respectively, with 9 bases between them. The CDR3 runs to 15 residues. Per germline, CDR1 MNHNY and CDR2 SVGAGI (reference sequence). The CDR3 DNA follows: TGTGCCAGCAGTTACGAGGGGGTAAGCAATCAGCCCCAGCATTTT. It specifies CASSYEGVSNQPQHF.

The sample holds one count of this clone. The V and J genes are TRBV7-2 and TRBJ2-5, with a possible D match to TRBD2 (5 bases). This CDR3 comprises 15 residues. Looked up from germline, CDR1 is SGHTA and CDR2 is FQGNSA. Trimming removed 5 bases from V and 5 bases from J, with 18 bases in between. The CDR3 is CASSLVSGLQETQYF. In nucleotides, the CDR3 is TGTGCCAGCAGCCTCGTCTCCGGACTTCAGGAGACCCAGTACTTC.

The rearrangement joins TRBV2 to TRBJ2-5, with unresolved D. Looked up from germline, CDR1 is SNHLY and CDR2 is FYNNEI. The V gene lost 2 bases and the J gene lost 4 bases, with 14 bases spanning the gap. This CDR3 has 15 residues. Written as DNA, the CDR3 is TGTGCCAGCAGTGAAAGAGGATTTTACTTAGAGACCCAGTACTTC. This codes for CASSERGFYLETQYF.

The chain combines TRBV10-1 with TRBJ1-5; D uncertain. V was cut by 7 bases and J by 4 bases, with 17 bases left in between. CDR3 length equals 15 residues. Germline V gives CDR1 WNHNN, CDR2 SYGVQD (reference sequence). The CDR3 DNA is TGCGCCAGCAAACTATCTGGACTGATAAATCAGCCCCAGCATTTT. This codes for CASKLSGLINQPQHF.